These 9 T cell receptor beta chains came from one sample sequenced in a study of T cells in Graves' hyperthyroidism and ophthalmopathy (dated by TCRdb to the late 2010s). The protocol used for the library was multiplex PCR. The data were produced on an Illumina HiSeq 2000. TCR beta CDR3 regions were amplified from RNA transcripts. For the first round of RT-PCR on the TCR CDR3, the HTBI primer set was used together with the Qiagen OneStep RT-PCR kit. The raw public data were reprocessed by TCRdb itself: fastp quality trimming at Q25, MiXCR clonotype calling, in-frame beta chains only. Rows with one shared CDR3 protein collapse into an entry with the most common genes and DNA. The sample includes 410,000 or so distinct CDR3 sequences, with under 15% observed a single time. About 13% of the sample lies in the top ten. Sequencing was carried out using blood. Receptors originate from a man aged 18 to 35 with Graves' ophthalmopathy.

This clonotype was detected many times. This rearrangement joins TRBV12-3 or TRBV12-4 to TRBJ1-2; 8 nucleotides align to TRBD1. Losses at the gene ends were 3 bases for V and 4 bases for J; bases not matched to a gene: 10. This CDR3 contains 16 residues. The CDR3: CASSFGAGGAGYGYTF. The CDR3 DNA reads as TGTGCCAGCAGTTTTGGGGCAGGGGGCGCAGGCTATGGCTACACCTTC.

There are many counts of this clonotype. This chain's CDR3 is CASSLRSGGAYEQYF. In nucleotides, the CDR3 is TGTGCCAGCAGCCTAAGGTCTGGGGGGGCCTACGAGCAGTACTTC. The chain recombines TRBV7-2 with TRBJ2-7; TRBD2 aligns across 7 bases. The V segment lost 5 bases and the J segment 2 bases; nucleotides outside the gene matches: 9. The CDR3 covers 15 residues. Looked up from germline, CDR1 is SGHTA and CDR2 is FQGNSA.

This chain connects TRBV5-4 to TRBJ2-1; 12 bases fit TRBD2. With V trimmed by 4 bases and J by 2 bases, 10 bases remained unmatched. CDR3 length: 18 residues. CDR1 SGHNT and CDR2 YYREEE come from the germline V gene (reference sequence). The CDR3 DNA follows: TGTGCCAGCAGCATCGACGGACTAGCGGGACCCCCCTACAATGAGCAGTTCTTC. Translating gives CASSIDGLAGPPYNEQFF.

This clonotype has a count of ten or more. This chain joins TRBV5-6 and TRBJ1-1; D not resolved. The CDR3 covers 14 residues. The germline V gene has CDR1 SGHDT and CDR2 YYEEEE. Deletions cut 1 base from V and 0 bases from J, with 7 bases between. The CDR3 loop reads CASSLWSLNTEAFF. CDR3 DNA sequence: TGTGCCAGCAGCTTGTGGAGCCTGAACACTGAAGCTTTCTTT.

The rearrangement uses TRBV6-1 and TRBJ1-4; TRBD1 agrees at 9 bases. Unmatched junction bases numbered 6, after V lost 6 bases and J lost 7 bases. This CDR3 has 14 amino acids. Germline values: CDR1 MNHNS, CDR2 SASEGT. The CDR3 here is CASRRQGGGEKLFF. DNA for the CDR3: TGTGCCAGCAGAAGACAGGGGGGCGGTGAAAAACTGTTTTTT.

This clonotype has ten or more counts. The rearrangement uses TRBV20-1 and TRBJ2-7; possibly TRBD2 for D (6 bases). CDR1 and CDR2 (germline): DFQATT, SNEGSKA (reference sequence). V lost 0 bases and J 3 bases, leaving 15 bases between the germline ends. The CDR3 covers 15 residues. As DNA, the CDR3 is TGCAGTGCTAGAGATTCCCCCCGGGGAGGCTACGAGCAGTACTTC. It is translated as CSARDSPRGGYEQYF.

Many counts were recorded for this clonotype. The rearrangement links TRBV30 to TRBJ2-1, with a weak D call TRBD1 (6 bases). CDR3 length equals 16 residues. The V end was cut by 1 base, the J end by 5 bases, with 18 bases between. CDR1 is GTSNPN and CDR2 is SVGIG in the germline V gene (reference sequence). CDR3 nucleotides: TGTGCCTGGAGTGAAACAGGGCGTGGGTTCAACAATGAGCAGTTCTTC. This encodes CAWSETGRGFNNEQFF.

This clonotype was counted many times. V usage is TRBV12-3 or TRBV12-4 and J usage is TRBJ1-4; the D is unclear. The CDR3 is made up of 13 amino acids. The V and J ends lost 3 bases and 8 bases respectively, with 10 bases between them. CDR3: CASSFSPLEKLFF. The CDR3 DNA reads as TGTGCCAGCAGTTTTAGCCCTTTGGAAAAACTGTTTTTT.

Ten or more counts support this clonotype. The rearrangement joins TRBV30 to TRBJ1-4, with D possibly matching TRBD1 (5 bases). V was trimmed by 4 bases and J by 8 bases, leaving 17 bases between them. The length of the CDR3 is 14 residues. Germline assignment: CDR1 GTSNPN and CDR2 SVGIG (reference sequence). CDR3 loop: CAWKTEGSGEKLFF. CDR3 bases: TGTGCCTGGAAGACAGAGGGCAGCGGAGAAAAACTGTTTTTT.